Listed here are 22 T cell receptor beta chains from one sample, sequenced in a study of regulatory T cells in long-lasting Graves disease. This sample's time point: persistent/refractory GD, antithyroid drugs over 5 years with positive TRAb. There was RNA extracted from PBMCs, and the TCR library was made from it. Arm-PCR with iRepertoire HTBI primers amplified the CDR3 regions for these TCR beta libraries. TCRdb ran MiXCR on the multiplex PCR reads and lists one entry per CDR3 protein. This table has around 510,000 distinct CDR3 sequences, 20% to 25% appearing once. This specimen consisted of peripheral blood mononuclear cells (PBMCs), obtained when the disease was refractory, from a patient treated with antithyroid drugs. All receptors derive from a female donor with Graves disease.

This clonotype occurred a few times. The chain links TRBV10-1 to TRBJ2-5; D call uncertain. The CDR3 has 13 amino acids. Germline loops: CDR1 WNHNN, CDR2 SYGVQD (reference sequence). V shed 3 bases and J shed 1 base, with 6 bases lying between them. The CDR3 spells CASSDRTQETQYF. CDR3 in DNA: TGCGCCAGCAGTGACCGGACCCAAGAGACCCAGTACTTC.

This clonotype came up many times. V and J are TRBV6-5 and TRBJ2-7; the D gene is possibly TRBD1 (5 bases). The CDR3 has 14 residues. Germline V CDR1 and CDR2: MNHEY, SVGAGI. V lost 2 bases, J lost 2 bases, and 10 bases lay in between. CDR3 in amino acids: CASSYLGQAYEQYF. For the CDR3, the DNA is TGTGCCAGCAGTTACCTAGGACAAGCCTACGAGCAGTACTTC.

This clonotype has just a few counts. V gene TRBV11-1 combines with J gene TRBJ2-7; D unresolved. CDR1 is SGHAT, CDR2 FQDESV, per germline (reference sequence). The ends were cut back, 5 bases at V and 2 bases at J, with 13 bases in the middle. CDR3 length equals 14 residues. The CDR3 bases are TGTGCCAGCAGCGTAGAGCATGGGACCTACGAGCAGTACTTC. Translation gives CASSVEHGTYEQYF. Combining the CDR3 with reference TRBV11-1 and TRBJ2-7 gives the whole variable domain EAEVAQSPRYKITEKSQAVAFWCDPISGHATLYWYRQILGQGPELLVQFQDESVVDDSQLPKDRFSAERLKGVDSTLKIQPAELGDSAMYLCASSVEHGTYEQYFGPGTRLTVT.

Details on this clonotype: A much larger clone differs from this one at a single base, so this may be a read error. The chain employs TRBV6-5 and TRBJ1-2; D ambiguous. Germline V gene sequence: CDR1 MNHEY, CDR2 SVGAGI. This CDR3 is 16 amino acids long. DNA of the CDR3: TGTGCCAGCAGTTACTCGAGGGAATTGGAAACCAATGGCTACGCCTTC. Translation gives CASSYSRELETNGYAF.

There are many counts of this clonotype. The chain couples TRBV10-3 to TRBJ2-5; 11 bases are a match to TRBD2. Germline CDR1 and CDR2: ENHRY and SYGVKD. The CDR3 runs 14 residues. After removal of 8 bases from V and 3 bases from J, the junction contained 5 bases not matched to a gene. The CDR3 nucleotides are TGTGCCATCTCCGGGACTAGCGGTAAAGAGACCCAGTACTTC. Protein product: CAISGTSGKETQYF.

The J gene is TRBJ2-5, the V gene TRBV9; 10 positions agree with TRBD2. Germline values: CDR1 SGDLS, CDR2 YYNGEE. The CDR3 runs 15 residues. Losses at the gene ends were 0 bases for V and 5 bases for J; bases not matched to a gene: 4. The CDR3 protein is CASSVGAGGPETQYF. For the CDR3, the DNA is TGTGCCAGCAGCGTAGGAGCGGGAGGGCCGGAGACCCAGTACTTC. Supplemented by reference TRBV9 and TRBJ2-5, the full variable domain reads DSGVTQTPKHLITATGQRVTLRCSPRSGDLSVYWYQQSLDQGLQFLIQYYNGEERAKGNILERFSAQQFPDLHSELNLSSLELGDSALYFCASSVGAGGPETQYFGPGTRLLVL.

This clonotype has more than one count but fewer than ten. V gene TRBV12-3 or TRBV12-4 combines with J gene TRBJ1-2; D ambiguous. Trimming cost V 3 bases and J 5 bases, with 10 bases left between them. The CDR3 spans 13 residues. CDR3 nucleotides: TGTGCCAGCAGTTTTATAGGAGGTTATGGCTACACCTTC. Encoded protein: CASSFIGGYGYTF.

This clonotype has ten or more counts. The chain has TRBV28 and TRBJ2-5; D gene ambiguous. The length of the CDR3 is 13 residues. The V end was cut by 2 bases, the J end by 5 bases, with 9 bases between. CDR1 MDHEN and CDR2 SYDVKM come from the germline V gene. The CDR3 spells CASSLGYGETQYF. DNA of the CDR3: TGTGCCAGCAGTTTAGGCTATGGGGAGACCCAGTACTTC.

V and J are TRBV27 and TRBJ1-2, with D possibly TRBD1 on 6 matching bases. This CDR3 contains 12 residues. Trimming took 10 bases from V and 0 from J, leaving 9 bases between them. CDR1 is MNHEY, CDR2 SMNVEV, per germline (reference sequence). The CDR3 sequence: CATRTANYGYTF. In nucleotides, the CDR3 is TGTGCCACCAGGACAGCTAACTATGGCTACACCTTC.

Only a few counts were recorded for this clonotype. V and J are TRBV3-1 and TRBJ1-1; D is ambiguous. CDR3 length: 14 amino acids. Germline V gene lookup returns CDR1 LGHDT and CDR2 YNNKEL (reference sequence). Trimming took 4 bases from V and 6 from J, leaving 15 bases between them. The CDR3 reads CASSLSRWSAEAFF. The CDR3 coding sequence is TGTGCCAGCAGCCTGTCGCGCTGGAGTGCTGAAGCTTTCTTT.

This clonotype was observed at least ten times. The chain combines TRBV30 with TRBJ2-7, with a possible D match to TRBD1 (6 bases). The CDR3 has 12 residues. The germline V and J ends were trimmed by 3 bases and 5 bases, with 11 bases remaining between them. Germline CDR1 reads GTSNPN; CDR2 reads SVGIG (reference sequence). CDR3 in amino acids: CAWRQGNHEQYF. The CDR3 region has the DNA TGTGCCTGGAGACAGGGTAACCACGAGCAGTACTTC.

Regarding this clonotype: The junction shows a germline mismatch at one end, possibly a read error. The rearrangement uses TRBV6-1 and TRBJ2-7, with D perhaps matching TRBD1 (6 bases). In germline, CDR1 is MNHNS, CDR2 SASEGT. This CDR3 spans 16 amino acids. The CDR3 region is CVSSSSVGALSYEQYF. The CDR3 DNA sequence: TGTGTCAGCAGTTCGTCAGTGGGGGCGCTCTCCTACGAGCAGTACTTC.

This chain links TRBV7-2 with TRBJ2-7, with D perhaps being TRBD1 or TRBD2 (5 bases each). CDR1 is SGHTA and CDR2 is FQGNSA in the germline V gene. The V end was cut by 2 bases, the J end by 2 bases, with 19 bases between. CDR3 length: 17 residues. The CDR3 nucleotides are TGTGCCAGCAGCTTAACAGAGATTAGACAGACTACCTACGAGCAGTACTTC. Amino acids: CASSLTEIRQTTYEQYF.

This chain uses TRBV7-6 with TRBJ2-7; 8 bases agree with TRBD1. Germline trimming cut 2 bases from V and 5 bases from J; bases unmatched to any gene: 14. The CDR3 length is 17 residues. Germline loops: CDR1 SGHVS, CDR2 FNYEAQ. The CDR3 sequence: CASSLFSGDRGQHEQYF. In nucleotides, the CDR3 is TGTGCCAGCAGCTTATTCTCGGGCGACAGGGGTCAACACGAGCAGTACTTC.

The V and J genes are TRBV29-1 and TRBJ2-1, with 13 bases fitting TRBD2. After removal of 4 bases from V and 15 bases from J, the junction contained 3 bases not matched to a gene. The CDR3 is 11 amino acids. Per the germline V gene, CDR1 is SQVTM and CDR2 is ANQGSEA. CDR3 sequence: CSVVLAGGPFF. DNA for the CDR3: TGCAGCGTTGTACTAGCGGGAGGGCCGTTCTTC.

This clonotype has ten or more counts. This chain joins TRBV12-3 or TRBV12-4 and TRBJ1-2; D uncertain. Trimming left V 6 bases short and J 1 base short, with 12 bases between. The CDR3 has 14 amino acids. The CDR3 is CASSPDTVNYGYTF. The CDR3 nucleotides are TGTGCCAGCAGCCCAGATACAGTTAACTATGGCTACACCTTC.

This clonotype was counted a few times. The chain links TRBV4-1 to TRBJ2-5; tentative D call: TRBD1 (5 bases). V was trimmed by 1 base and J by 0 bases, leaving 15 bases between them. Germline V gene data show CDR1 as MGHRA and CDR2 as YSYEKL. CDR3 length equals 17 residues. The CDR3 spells CASSQVAAGPDQETQYF. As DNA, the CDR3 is TGCGCCAGCAGCCAAGTGGCGGCAGGGCCTGACCAAGAGACCCAGTACTTC.

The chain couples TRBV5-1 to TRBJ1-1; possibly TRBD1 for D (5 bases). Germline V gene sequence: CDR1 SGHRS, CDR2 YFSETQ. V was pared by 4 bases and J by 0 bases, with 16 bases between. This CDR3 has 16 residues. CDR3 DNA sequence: TGCGCCAGCAGCGAGGAAGGGGAACTCATGAACACTGAAGCTTTCTTT. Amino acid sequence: CASSEEGELMNTEAFF.

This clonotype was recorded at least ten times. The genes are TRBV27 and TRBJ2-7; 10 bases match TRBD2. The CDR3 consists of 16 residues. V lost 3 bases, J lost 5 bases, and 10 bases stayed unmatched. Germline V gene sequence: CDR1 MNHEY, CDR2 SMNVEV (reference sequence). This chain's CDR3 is CASSLGAGGPMDEQYF. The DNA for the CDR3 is TGTGCCAGCAGTTTGGGAGCGGGAGGGCCTATGGACGAGCAGTACTTC.

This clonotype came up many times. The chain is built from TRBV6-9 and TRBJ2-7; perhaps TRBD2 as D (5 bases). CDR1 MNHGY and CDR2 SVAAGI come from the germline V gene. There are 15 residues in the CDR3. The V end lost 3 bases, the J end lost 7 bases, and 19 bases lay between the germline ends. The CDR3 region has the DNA TGTGCCAGCAGTTACTCTGGGAGTTTGGATAATGAGCAGTACTTC. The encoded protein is CASSYSGSLDNEQYF.

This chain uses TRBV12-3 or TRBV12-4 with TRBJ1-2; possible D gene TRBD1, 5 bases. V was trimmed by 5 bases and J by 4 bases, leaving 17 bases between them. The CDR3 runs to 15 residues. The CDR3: CASSPRQQGVYGYTF. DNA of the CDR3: TGTGCCAGCAGTCCCCGCCAGCAGGGTGTCTATGGCTACACCTTC.

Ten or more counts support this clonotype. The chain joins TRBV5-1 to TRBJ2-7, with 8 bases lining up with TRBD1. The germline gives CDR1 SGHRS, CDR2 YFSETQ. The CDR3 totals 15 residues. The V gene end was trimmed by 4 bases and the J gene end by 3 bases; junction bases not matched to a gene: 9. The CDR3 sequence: CASSDPTGANYEQYF. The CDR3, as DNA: TGCGCCAGCAGCGATCCGACAGGGGCGAACTACGAGCAGTACTTC.